The following is a TCR beta chain sequence with its context. This sample is drawn from a study of blood T cell repertoires in COVID-19. In the study overall: T cells, B-cell-depleted T cells, or PBMCs provided the cDNA or gDNA that served as material.

Germline CDR1 and CDR2: LNHDA and SQIVND (reference sequence). This CDR3 is 17 amino acids long. Trimming at V came to 3 bases and at J to 6 bases, leaving 14 bases not matched to a gene. TCRdb's copy holds only in-frame clones and misses some; the assay was immunoSEQ multiplex PCR. The table includes 300,000 to 350,000 clones, about nine tenths detected once. The chain couples TRBV19 to TRBJ1-5; 7 positions agree with TRBD1. The sequenced sample was peripheral blood. The source is a woman in her 70s with COVID-19, enrolled during active disease. CDR3 coding DNA: TGTGCCAGTAGTATCCTTCCGACAGGGTATGATAGTCAGCCCCAGCATTTT. As protein: CASSILPTGYDSQPQHF.